The present entry profiles one TCR beta chain with its context. Its cognate antigen is unknown. This sample is part of a study of cytomegalovirus exposure and HLA in healthy donors. Whole-study context: Out of 150 million to 200 million T cells, an earlier analysis found some 120 million unique TCR beta sequences in total. Early release data held tens of millions of unique TCRs from HLA-typed donors.

Deletions cut 8 bases from V and 4 bases from J, with 12 bases between. This CDR3 contains 14 residues. The germline gives CDR1 LNHDA, CDR2 SQIVND (reference sequence). Primers for the PCR totalled 60 Vbeta and 13 Jbeta. The protocol was immunoSEQ multiplex PCR, while the TCRdb copy is restricted to in-frame clones and leaves out a portion. The sample has over 100,000 clones; approximately 80% are singletons. General study findings and limits: Within an earlier analysis, most TCR beta V segments proved productive either about 90% or about 30% of the time.

The chain combines TRBV19 with TRBJ1-6; D might be TRBD1 (5 bases). This TCR was recovered from a young woman in good health and CMV-seropositive. Sequencing was performed on PBMCs. The CDR3 spells CASLDGQYNSPLHF. The CDR3 DNA is TGTGCCAGTTTGGACGGACAATATAATTCACCCCTCCACTTT.